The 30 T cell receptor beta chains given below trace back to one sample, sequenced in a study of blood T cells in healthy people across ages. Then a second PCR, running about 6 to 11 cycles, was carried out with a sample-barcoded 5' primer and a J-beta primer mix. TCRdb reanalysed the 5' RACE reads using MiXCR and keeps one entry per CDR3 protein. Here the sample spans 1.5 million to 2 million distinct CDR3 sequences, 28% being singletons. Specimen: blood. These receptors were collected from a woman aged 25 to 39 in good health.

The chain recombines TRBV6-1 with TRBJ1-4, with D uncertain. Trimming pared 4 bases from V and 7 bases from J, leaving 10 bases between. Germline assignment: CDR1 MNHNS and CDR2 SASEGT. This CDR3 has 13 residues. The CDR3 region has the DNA TGTGCCAGCAGTGTAGGAGGGATTGAAAAACTGTTTTTT. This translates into CASSVGGIEKLFF.

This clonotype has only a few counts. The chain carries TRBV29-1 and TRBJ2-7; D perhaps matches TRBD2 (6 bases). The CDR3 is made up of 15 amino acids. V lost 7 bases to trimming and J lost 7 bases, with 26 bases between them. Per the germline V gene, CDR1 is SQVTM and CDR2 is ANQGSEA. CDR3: CSATWAGTTPNEQYF. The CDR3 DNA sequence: TGCAGCGCCACGTGGGCGGGAACTACCCCCAATGAGCAGTACTTC.

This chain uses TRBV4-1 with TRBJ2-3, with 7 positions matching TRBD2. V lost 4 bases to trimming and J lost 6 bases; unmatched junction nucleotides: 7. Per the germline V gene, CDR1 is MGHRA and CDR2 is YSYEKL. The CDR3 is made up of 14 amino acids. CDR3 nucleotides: TGCGCCAGCAGCCGACTAGCCGTCGGCGATACGCAGTATTTT. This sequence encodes CASSRLAVGDTQYF.

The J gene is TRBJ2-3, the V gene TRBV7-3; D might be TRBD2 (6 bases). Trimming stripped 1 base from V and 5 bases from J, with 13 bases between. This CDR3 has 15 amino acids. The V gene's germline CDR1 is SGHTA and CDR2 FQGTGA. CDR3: CASSLNPQAGDTQYF. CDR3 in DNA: TGTGCCAGCAGCTTAAACCCCCAAGCGGGAGATACGCAGTATTTT.

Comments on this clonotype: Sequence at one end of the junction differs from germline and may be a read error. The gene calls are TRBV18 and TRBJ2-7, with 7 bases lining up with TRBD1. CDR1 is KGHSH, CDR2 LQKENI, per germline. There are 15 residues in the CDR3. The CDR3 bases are TGTGCCAGCCCACCCCCCAGGACAGGCCAATTGGAGCAGTACTTC. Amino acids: CASPPPRTGQLEQYF.

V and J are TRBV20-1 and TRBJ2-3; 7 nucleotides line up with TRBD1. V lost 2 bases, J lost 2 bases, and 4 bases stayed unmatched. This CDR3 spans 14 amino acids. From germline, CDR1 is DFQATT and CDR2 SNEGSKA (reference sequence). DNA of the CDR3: TGCAGTGCTAGAAGGGGGCCCCCCACAGATACGCAGTATTTT. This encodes CSARRGPPTDTQYF.

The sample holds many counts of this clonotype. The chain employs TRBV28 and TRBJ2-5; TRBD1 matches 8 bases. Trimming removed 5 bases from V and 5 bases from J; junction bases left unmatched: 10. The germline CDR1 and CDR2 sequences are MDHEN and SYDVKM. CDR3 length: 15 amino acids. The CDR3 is CASSPGTGRGETQYF. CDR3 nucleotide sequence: TGTGCCAGCAGTCCCGGGACAGGCCGAGGGGAGACCCAGTACTTC.

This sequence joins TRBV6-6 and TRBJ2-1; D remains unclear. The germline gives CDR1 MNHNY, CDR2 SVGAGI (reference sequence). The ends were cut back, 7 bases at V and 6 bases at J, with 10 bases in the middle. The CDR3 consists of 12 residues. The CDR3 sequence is CASTRGSNEQFF. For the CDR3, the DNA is TGTGCCAGCACCCGAGGCAGCAATGAGCAGTTCTTC.

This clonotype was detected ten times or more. The CDR3 sequence is CSVAGQHGYTF. CDR3 sequence (DNA): TGCAGCGTTGCAGGACAGCATGGCTACACCTTC. The chain combines TRBV29-1 with TRBJ1-2; a weak D match, TRBD1 (6 bases). Trimming took 4 bases from V and 6 from J, leaving 9 bases between them. The length of the CDR3 is 11 residues. The germline V gene has CDR1 SQVTM and CDR2 ANQGSEA.

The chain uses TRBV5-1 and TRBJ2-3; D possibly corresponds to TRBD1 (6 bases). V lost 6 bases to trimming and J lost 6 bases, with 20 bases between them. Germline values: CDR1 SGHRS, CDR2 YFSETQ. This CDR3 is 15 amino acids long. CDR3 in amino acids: CASIHRGQGADTQYF. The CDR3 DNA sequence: TGCGCCAGCATCCACCGGGGACAAGGGGCGGATACGCAGTATTTT.

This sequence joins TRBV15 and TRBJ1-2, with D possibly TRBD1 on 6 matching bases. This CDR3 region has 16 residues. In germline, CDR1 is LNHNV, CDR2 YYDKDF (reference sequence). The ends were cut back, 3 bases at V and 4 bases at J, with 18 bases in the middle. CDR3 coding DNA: TGTGCCACCAGCAGGACAGGTACGGCTACCGGCTATGGCTACACCTTC. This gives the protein CATSRTGTATGYGYTF.

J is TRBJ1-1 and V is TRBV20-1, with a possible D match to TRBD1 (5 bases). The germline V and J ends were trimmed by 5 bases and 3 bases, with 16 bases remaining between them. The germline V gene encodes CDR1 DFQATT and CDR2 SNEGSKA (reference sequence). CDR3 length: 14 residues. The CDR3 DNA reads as TGCAGTGCTGACGGAATACTAGGGGACACTGAAGCTTTCTTT. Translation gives CSADGILGDTEAFF.

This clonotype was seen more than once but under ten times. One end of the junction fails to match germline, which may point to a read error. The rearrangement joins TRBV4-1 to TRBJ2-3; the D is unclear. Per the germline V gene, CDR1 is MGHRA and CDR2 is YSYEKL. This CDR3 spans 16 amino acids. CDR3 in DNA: TGCGCCAGCAGCCAAGGTGGGTCGGTGCCCACAGATATGCAGTATTTT. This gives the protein CASSQGGSVPTDMQYF.

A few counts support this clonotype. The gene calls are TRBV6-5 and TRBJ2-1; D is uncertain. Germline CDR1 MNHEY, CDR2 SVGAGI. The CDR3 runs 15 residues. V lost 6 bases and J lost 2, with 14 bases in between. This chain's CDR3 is CASSSYASTYNEQFF. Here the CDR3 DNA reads TGTGCCAGCAGCTCGTATGCTAGTACCTACAATGAGCAGTTCTTC.

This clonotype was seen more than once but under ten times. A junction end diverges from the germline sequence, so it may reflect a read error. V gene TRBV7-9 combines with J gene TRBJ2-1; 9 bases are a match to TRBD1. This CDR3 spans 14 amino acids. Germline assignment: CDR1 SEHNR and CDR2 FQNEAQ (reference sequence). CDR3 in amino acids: CASKGQGSFNEQFF. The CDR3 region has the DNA TGTGCCAGCAAGGGACAGGGCTCCTTCAATGAGCAGTTCTTC.

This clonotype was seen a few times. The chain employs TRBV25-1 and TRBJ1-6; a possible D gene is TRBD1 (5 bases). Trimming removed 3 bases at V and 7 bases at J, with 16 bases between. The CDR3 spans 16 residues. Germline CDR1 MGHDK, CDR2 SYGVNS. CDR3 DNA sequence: TGTGCCAGCAGTGACCCACGGGGGGGTTGGAATTCACCCCTCCACTTT. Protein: CASSDPRGGWNSPLHF.

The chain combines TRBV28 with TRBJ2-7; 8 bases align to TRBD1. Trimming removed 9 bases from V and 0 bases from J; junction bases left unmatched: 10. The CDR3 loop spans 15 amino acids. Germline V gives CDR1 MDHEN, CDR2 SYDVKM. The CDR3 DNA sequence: TGTGCCAGTTGTGGTGCAGGGGGCTACTCCTACGAGCAGTACTTC. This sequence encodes CASCGAGGYSYEQYF.

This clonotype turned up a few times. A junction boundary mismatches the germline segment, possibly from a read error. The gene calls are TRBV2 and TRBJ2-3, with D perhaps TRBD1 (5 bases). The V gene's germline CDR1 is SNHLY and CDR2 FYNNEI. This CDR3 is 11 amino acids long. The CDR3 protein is CASSVTDTRYF. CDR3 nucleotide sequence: TGTGCCAGCAGTGTGACAGATACGCGGTATTTT.

The CDR3 nucleotides read TGTGCCAGCAGTCCCCGAGGGGGCCAAACCTCACTCAACACTGAAGCTTTCTTT. This translates into CASSPRGGQTSLNTEAFF. The rearrangement uses TRBV12-3 or TRBV12-4 and TRBJ1-1, with TRBD1 identical over 7 bases. Germline trimming cut 5 bases from V and 2 bases from J; bases unmatched to any gene: 17. The CDR3 loop spans 18 amino acids.

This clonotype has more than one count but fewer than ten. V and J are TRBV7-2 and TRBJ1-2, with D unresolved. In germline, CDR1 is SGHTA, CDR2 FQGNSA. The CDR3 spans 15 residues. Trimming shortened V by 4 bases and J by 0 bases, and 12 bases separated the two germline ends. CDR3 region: CASSSGFEPNYGYTF. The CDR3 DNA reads TGTGCCAGCAGCTCCGGTTTCGAACCTAACTATGGCTACACCTTC.

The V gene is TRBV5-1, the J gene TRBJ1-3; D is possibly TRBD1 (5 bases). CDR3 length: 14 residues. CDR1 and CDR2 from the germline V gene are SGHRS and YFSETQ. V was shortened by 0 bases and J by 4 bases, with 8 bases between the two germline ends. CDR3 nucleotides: TGCGCCAGCAGCTTGGATGGGGCAGGAAACACCATATATTTT. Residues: CASSLDGAGNTIYF.

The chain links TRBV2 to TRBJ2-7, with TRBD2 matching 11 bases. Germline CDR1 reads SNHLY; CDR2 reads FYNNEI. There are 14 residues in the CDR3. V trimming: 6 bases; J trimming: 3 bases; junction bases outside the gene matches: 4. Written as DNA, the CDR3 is TGTGCCAGCAGGGGTGGGACTAGCGGCTACGAGCAGTACTTC. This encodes CASRGGTSGYEQYF.

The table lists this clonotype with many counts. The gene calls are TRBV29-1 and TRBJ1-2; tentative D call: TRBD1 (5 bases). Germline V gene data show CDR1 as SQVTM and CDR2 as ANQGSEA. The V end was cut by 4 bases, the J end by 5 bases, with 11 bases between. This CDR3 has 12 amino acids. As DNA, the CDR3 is TGCAGCGTTGCCGGGACTATTTATGGCTACACCTTC. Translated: CSVAGTIYGYTF. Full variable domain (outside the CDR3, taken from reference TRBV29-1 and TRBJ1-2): SAVISQKPSRDICQRGTSLTIQCQVDSQVTMMFWYRQQPGQSLTLIATANQGSEATYESGFVIDKFPISRPNLTFSTLTVSNMSPEDSSIYLCSVAGTIYGYTFGSGTRLTVV.

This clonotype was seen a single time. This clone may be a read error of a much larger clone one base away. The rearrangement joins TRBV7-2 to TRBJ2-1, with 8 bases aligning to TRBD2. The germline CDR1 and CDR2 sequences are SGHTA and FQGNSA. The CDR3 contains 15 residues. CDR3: CASGPLAGPYKEQFF. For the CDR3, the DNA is TGTGCCAGCGGACCTTTAGCGGGGCCCTACAAGGAGCAGTTCTTC.

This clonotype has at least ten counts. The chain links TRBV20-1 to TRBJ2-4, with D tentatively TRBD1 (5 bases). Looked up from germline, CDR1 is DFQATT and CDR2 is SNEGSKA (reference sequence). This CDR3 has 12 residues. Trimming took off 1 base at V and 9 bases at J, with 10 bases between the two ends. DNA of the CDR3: TGCAGTGCTAGAGGGTCGCAGGGCATTCAGTACTTC. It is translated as CSARGSQGIQYF.

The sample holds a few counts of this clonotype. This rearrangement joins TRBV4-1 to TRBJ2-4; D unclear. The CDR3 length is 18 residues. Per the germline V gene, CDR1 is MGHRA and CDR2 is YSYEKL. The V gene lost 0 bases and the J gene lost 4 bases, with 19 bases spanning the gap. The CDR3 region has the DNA TGCGCCAGCAGCCAAGACGTGCTCAGGTCGGCTATTAAAAACATTCAGTACTTC. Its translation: CASSQDVLRSAIKNIQYF.

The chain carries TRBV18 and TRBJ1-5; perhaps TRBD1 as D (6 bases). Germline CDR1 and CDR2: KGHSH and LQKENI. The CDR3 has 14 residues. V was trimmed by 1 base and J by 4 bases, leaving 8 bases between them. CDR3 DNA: TGTGCCAGCTCACCACTCGGACAGAATCAGCCCCAGCATTTT. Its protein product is CASSPLGQNQPQHF.

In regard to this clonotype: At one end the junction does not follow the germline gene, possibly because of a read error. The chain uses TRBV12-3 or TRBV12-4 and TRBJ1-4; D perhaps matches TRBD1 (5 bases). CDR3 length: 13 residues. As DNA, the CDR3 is TGTGCCGGCAGTCAACGGGACGGCGCAGAACTGTTTTTT. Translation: CAGSQRDGAELFF.

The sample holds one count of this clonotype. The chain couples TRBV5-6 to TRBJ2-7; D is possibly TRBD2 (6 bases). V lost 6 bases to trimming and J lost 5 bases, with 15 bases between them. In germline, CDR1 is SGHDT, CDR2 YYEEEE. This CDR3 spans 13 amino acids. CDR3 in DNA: TGTGCCAGCAACATCGGGAGTCGCGACGAGCAGTACTTC. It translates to CASNIGSRDEQYF.

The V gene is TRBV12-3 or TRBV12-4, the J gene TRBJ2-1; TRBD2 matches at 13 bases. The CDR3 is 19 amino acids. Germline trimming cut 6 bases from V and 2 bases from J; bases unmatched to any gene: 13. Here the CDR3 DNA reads TGTGCCAGCAGCGCCGGGACTAGCGGGGAGGCGATCGCCTACAATGAGCAGTTCTTC. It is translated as CASSAGTSGEAIAYNEQFF.